This T cell receptor (beta chain) stems from a study of OX40 agonist ivuxolimab in advanced cancers. Assay: immunoSEQ multiplex PCR; the TCRdb copy retains only in-frame clones and omits some. The table records about 90,000 clones, about 89% of them present only once. The CDR3 has 13 residues. Per the germline V gene, CDR1 is SEHNR and CDR2 is FQNEAQ (reference sequence). Between the trimmed V and J ends, which lost 0 bases and 3 bases, there was a span of 6 bases. This material consisted of CD4+ or CD8+ T cells sorted from blood, taken in a trial of the OX40 agonist ivuxolimab. This clonotype was obtained from an adult with an advanced solid tumor such as melanoma, head and neck, liver or kidney cancer. The rearrangement joins TRBV7-9 to TRBJ2-7; D gene unclear. CDR3: CASSLAHIYEQYF. The CDR3 nucleotides are TGTGCCAGCAGCTTAGCGCATATCTACGAGCAGTACTTC.